This TCR beta chain was identified during a study of T cell responses to AZD1222 COVID-19 vaccine. Sequencing was performed with immunoSEQ multiplex PCR; in TCRdb, only in-frame clones are kept and a portion is missing. The profile shows roughly 100,000 clones, around nine tenths of them singletons. V was pared by 3 bases and J by 0 bases, with 18 bases between. The CDR3 runs 17 residues. CDR1 and CDR2 from the germline V gene are SGHNT and YYREEE (reference sequence). This receptor was taken from an adult in good health. This chain joins TRBV5-4 and TRBJ1-1; possibly TRBD1 for D (5 bases). The material sequenced was peripheral blood, taken on day 0 of AZD1222 vaccination. The CDR3 DNA follows: TGTGCCAGCAGCTCCTTAGGAGAGGGGTTAATGAACACTGAAGCTTTCTTT. It translates to CASSSLGEGLMNTEAFF.